A selection of T cell receptor beta chains follows, all from one sample in a study of blood T cell repertoires in COVID-19. This table comes from immunoSEQ multiplex PCR, and its TCRdb copy is limited to in-frame clones, with some not included. The data contain approximately 100,000 clones, about 80% of them seen just once; the ten biggest clones take up approximately 3.3%. Specimen: peripheral blood. These receptors all come from a woman older than 75 with active or convalescent COVID-19. The CDR3 runs from the conserved cysteine through the conserved F or W. The D gene is left open where the match is weak. Size values are once, few and many counts, or a class for expanded clones, and some rows have none.

v_call	d_call	j_call	clone_size	cdr3_aa	cdr3_nt
TRBV27	.	TRBJ1-4	.	CASKSRINEKLFF	TGTGCCAGCAAATCCAGGATTAATGAAAAACTGTTTTTT
TRBV4-1	TRBD1	TRBJ2-5	.	CASSQGQFVETQYF	TGCGCCAGCAGCCAGGGACAGTTTGTGGAGACCCAGTACTTC
TRBV9	TRBD1	TRBJ1-3	.	CASSRGTGFLDTIYF	TGTGCCAGCAGCCGTGGGACAGGGTTTTTAGACACCATATATTTT
TRBV6-6	TRBD1	TRBJ2-7	.	CASSYPTGVGYEQYF	TGTGCCAGCAGTTACCCGACAGGGGTGGGTTACGAGCAGTACTTC
TRBV18	TRBD1	TRBJ1-4	once	CASSLSTGGQEKLFF	TGTGCCAGCTCACTCTCGACAGGGGGCCAGGAAAAACTGTTTTTT
TRBV30	.	TRBJ1-2	few	CAQEVAALGYTF	TGTGCACAGGAAGTGGCGGCGCTTGGCTACACCTTC
TRBV19	.	TRBJ2-2	.	CASSKDGLYTGELFF	TGTGCCAGTAGTAAAGACGGACTATACACCGGGGAGCTGTTTTTT
TRBV2	.	TRBJ2-7	.	CASSQDSAYEQYF	TGTGCCAGCAGTCAAGACAGTGCCTACGAGCAGTACTTC
TRBV7-9	.	TRBJ1-1	.	CASSQQWNTEAFF	TGTGCCAGCAGCCAACAGTGGAACACTGAAGCTTTCTTT
TRBV5-5	.	TRBJ1-5	.	CASSEGEAYQPQHF	TGTGCCAGCAGCGAAGGGGAAGCCTATCAGCCCCAGCATTTT
TRBV6-1	.	TRBJ2-7	few	CASSEQNRGYDHEQYF	TGTGCCAGCAGTGAACAGAATAGGGGATATGACCACGAGCAGTACTTC
TRBV10-3	.	TRBJ1-1	.	CAISGKRTANTEAFF	TGTGCCATCAGTGGTAAGCGGACAGCGAACACTGAAGCTTTCTTT
TRBV6-5	.	TRBJ1-6	.	CASSYRGEYNSPLHF	TGTGCCAGCAGTTACCGGGGGGAGTATAATTCACCCCTCCACTTT
TRBV28	TRBD2	TRBJ2-3	.	CASSLLAGATGDTQYF	TGTGCCAGCAGTTTACTGGCGGGAGCCACGGGGGATACGCAGTATTTT